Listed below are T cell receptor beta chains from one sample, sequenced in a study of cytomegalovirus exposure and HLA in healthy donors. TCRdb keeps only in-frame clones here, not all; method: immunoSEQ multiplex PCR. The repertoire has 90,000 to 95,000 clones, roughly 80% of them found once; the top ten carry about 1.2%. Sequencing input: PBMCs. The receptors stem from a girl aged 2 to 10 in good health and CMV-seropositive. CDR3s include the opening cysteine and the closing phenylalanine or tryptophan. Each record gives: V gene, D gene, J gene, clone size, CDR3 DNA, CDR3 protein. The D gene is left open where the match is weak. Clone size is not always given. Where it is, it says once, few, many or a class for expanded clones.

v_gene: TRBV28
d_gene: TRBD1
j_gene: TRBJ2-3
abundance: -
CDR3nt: TGTGCCAACCGGGACAGTATAACAGATACGCAGTATTTT
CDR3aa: CANRDSITDTQYF

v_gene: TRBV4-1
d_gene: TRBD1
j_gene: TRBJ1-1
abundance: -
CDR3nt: TGCGCCAGCAGCCGGGACAGGGGGAACACTGAAGCTTTCTTT
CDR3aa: CASSRDRGNTEAFF

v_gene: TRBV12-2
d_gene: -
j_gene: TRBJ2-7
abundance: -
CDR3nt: TGTGCAAGTCGCTTAAACTCCCCGGTTCTTAGCTCCTACGAGCAGTACTTC
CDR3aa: CASRLNSPVLSSYEQYF

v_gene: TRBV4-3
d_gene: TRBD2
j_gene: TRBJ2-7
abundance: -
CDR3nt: TGCGCCAGCAGCCAAGATTGGGGGACTAGCCACTGGTTGAGAGAGCAGTACTTC
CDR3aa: CASSQDWGTSHWLREQYF

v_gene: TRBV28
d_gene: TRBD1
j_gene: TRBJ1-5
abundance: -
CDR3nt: TGTGCCAGCACCAGCTGGGGACAGAGCAATCAGCCCCAGCATTTT
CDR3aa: CASTSWGQSNQPQHF

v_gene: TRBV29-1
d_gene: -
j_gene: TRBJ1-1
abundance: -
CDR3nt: TGCAGCGTCAGGGGTCCTGAAGCTTTCTTT
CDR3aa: CSVRGPEAFF

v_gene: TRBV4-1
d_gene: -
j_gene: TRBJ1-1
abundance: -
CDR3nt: TGCGCCAGCAGCCACCCCAGCGACGGGGTGAACACTGAAGCTTTCTTT
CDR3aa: CASSHPSDGVNTEAFF

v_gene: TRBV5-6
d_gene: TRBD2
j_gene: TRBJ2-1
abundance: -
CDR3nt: TGTGCCAGCAGCTTTCTAGCGGGAGGATTAAATGAGCAGTTCTTC
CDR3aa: CASSFLAGGLNEQFF

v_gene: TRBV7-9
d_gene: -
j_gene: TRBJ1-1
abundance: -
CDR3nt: TGTGCCAGCAGCTCCACTCTGGGGGCGAGAGCTTTCTTT
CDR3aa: CASSSTLGARAFF

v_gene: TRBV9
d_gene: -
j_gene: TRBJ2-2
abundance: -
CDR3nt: TGTGCCAGCATGGCTTTGAACACCGGGGAGCTGTTTTTT
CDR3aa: CASMALNTGELFF

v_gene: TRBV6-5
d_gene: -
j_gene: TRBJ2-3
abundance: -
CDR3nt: TGTGCCAGCAGAAGGGCGGGGAGCACAGATACGCAGTATTTT
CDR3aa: CASRRAGSTDTQYF

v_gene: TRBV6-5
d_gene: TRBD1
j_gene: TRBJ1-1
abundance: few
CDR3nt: TGTGCCAGCAGTTGGGTACAGGGGAGCACTGAAGCTTTCTTT
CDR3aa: CASSWVQGSTEAFF

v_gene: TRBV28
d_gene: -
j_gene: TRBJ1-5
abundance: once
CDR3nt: TGTGCCAGCAGGCTAAACAGGGAGGGCAGGAATCAGCCCCAGCATTTT
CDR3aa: CASRLNREGRNQPQHF

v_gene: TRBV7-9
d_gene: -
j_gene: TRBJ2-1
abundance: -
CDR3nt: TGTGCCAGCAGCTTAGTCATTGTGGCACCAAGCTCCTACAATGAGCAGTTCTTC
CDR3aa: CASSLVIVAPSSYNEQFF

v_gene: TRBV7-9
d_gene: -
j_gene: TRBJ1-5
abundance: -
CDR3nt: TGTGCCAGCAGCCTGACAGTTAGCAATCAGCCCCAGCATTTT
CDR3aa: CASSLTVSNQPQHF

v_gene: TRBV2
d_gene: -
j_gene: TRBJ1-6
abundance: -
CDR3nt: TGTGCCAGACAGCAAGGGGCAGGTTCACCCCTCCACTTT
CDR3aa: CARQQGAGSPLHF

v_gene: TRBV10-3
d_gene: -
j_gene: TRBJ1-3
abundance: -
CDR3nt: TGTGCCATCAGTGAGTCGGGTGCAGGCTCTGGAAACACCATATATTTT
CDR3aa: CAISESGAGSGNTIYF